These 3 T cell receptor beta chains share one sample of origin, sequenced in a study of T-cell memory formation after mild COVID-19. TCRdb reprocessed the 5' RACE reads with MiXCR, giving one entry per CDR3 protein. The data contain some 150,000 distinct CDR3 sequences, about 5.5% of them singletons. The source material was PBMCs or a T cell subset sorted from them (not recorded which). Receptor source: an adult woman who had mild COVID-19 (a few samples of this study predate the infection). Cell type and time point are not known.

This clonotype was observed at least ten times. The chain uses TRBV5-1 and TRBJ2-3; D is undetermined. Deletions cut 0 bases from V and 5 bases from J, with 4 bases between. Germline values: CDR1 SGHRS, CDR2 YFSETQ. The CDR3 covers 12 residues. CDR3 sequence reads: CASSLEVDTQYF. The CDR3, as DNA: TGCGCCAGCAGCTTGGAGGTAGATACGCAGTATTTT.

This clonotype was picked up many times. This chain connects TRBV4-1 to TRBJ2-7, with TRBD1 as a possible D gene (6 bases). V was pared by 0 bases and J by 5 bases, with 14 bases between. CDR3 length equals 15 residues. Per germline, CDR1 MGHRA and CDR2 YSYEKL. The CDR3: CASSQDDRNRNEQYF. CDR3 in DNA: TGCGCCAGCAGCCAAGATGACAGGAACCGAAACGAGCAGTACTTC.

The sample holds a few counts of this clonotype. The chain carries TRBV6-2 or TRBV6-3 and TRBJ2-7, with 9 nucleotides matching TRBD1. The trim removed 6 bases at V and 4 bases at J, leaving 10 bases unmatched. Germline V lookup: CDR1 MNHEY, CDR2 SVGEGT. The CDR3 totals 15 residues. The CDR3 coding sequence is TGTGCCAGCAGCTCCGCCGGGACAGGGTTGTACGAGCAGTACTTC. Amino acid sequence: CASSSAGTGLYEQYF.